What follows is one T cell receptor (beta chain) and its context. Its antigen is unknown. This entry comes from a study of identifying expanded T cells in peripheral blood. The study's findings and limits: Approximately two-week clone count variance significantly increased as total template count grew. Over two and four weeks, about 16.4 and 19 clones changed, versus around 1.1 between replicates.

Measured with immunoSEQ multiplex PCR; TCRdb has only the in-frame clones, and not every one. This sample has about 94,000 clones, with 88% found just once. This CDR3 region has 15 residues. V lost 2 bases and J lost 1; bases outside the gene matches: 4. The V gene's germline CDR1 is SEHNR and CDR2 FQNEAQ (reference sequence). The sequence was collected from a person between 18 and 75 years old in good health. The specimen sequenced was blood. The rearrangement uses TRBV7-9 and TRBJ1-1, with 7 bases fitting TRBD1. The CDR3 nucleotides read TGTGCCAGCAGCTTATGGACAGGAAAGAACACTGAAGCTTTCTTT. As protein: CASSLWTGKNTEAFF.